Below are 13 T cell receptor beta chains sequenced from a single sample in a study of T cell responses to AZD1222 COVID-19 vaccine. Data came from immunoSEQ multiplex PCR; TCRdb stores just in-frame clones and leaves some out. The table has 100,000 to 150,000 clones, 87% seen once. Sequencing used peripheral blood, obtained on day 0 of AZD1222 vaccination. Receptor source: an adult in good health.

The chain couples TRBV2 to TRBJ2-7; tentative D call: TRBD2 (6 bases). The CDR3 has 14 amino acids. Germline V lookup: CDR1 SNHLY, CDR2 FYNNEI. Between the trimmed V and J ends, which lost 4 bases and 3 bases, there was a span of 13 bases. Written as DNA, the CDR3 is TGTGCCAGCAGTGGCCCGGGAGATGGCTACGAGCAGTACTTC. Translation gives CASSGPGDGYEQYF.

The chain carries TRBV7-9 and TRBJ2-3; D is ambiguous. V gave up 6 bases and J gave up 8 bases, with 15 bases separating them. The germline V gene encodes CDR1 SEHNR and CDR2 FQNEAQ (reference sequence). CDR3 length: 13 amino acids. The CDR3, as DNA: TGTGCCAGCAGGCCCCTGGCGGAAGGTACGCAGTATTTT. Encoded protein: CASRPLAEGTQYF.

CDR3 protein: CAIRAGQGVENTEAFF. The CDR3 region has the DNA TGTGCCATCAGGGCGGGACAGGGGGTGGAGAACACTGAAGCTTTCTTT. The rearrangement links TRBV10-3 to TRBJ1-1; 11 bases line up with TRBD1. The length of the CDR3 is 16 residues. Germline assignment: CDR1 ENHRY and CDR2 SYGVKD. V gave up 6 bases and J gave up 1 base; unmatched junction bases: 7.

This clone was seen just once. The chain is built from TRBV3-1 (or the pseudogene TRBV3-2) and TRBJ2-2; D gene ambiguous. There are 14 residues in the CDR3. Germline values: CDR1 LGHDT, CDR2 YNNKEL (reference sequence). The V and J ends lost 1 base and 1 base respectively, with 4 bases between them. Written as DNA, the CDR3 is TGTGCCAGCAGCCAAGGGGAGAACACCGGGGAGCTGTTTTTT. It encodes CASSQGENTGELFF.

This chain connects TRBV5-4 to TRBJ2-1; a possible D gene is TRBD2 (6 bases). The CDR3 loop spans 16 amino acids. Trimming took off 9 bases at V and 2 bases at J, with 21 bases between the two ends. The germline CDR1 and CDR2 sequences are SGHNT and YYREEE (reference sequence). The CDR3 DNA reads TGTGCCACCCTGAGCGATGGGGGACTGGCCTACAATGAGCAGTTCTTC. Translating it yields CATLSDGGLAYNEQFF. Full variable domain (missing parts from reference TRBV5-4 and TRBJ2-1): ETGVTQSPTHLIKTRGQQVTLRCSSQSGHNTVSWYQQALGQGPQFIFQYYREEENGRGNFPPRFSGLQFPNYSSELNVNALELDDSALYLCATLSDGGLAYNEQFFGPGTRLTVL.

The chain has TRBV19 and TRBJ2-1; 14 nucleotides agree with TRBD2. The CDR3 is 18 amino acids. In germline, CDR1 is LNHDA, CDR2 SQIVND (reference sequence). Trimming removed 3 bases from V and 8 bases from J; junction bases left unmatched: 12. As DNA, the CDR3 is TGTGCCAGTAGTATCCCTCGACTAGCGGGGGGGCTTCATGATGAGCAGTTCTTC. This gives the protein CASSIPRLAGGLHDEQFF.

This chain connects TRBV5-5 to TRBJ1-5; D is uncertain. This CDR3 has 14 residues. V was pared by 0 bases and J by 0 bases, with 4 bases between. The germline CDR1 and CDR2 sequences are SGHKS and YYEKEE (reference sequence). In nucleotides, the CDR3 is TGTGCCAGCAGCTTGGGTTATAGCAATCAGCCCCAGCATTTT. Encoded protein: CASSLGYSNQPQHF.

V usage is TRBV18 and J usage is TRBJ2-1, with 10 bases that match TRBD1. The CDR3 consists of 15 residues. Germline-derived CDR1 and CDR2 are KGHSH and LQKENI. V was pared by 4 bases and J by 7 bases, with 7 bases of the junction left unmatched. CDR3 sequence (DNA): TGTGCCAGCTCACTGTCGACAGGGGGCTGGAATGAGCAGTTCTTC. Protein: CASSLSTGGWNEQFF.

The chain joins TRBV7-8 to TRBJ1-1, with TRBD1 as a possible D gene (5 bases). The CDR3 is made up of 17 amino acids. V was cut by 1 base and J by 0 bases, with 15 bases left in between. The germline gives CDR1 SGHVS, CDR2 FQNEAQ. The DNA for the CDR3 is TGTGCCAGCAGCTTAGATCTCGGGGGGACGATGAACACTGAAGCTTTCTTT. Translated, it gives CASSLDLGGTMNTEAFF.

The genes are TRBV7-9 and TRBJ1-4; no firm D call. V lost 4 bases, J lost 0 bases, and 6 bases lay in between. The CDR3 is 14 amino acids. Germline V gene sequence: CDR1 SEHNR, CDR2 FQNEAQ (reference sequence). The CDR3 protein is CASSSTTTNEKLFF. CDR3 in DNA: TGTGCCAGCAGCTCCACGACAACTAATGAAAAACTGTTTTTT.

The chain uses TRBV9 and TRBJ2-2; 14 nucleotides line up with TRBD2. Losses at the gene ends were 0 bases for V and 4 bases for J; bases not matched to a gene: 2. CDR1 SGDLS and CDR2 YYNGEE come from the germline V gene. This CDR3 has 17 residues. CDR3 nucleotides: TGTGCCAGCAGCGTAGGTGGGACTAGCGGGAGCACCGGGGAGCTGTTTTTT. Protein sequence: CASSVGGTSGSTGELFF.

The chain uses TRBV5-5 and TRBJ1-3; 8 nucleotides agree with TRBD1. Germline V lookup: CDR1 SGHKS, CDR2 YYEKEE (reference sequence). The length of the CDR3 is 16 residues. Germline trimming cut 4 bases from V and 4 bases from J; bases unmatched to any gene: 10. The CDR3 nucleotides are TGTGCCAGCAGCCGATTTATCCCAGGGGGCGGAAACACCATATATTTT. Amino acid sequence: CASSRFIPGGGNTIYF.

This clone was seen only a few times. In nucleotides, the CDR3 is TGTGCCAGCAGCGAGCGACAGGGAGCGGACTATGGCTACACCTTC. Translation gives CASSERQGADYGYTF. The rearrangement joins TRBV7-2 to TRBJ1-2, with 7 bases lining up with TRBD1. Germline CDR1 and CDR2: SGHTA and FQGNSA. With 5 bases clipped from V and 3 bases from J, the junction kept 9 bases outside the gene matches. The CDR3 contains 15 residues.